These T cell receptor beta chains were read from a single sample in a study of CXCR3-negative and CXCR3-positive naive CD8 T cells. TCRdb re-called the 5' RACE reads, yielding one record per CDR3 amino acid sequence without DNA. The specimen's table records some 40,000 distinct CDR3 sequences. The specimen was memory CD8+ T cells from blood. Receptors originate from a human donor in good health. Some clones in this sample may be carry-over from other donors' samples. The CDR3 runs from the conserved cysteine through the conserved F or W. Fields, in order: J gene, V gene, clone size, CDR3 length, CDR3 protein. Clone size is shown for a subset of rows, as once, few, many or a class of expanded clone.

J: TRBJ1-1; V: TRBV6-2/TRBV6-3; size: medium-sized; length: 13; CDR3: CASSAAENTEAFF
J: TRBJ2-7; V: TRBV15; size: .; length: 14; CDR3: CATSKEGPHHEQYF
J: TRBJ2-1; V: TRBV29-1; size: .; length: 16; CDR3: CSVEDSLDRAVNEQFF
J: TRBJ1-3; V: TRBV20-1; size: .; length: 13; CDR3: CSAEQEWGNTIYF
J: TRBJ2-5; V: TRBV27; size: .; length: 15; CDR3: CASSFQTDQGETQYF
J: TRBJ2-7; V: TRBV30; size: .; length: 15; CDR3: CAWSATLTSYHEQYF
J: TRBJ1-1; V: TRBV10-3; size: .; length: 16; CDR3: CAISEFGGARNTEAFF
J: TRBJ2-7; V: TRBV3-1; size: .; length: 17; CDR3: CASSQDYTGGGSYEQYF
J: TRBJ2-7; V: TRBV6-2/TRBV6-3; size: .; length: 12; CDR3: CASSYQYYEQYF
J: TRBJ2-1; V: TRBV12-5; size: .; length: 12; CDR3: CASSYEDNEQFF
J: TRBJ2-7; V: TRBV4-3; size: .; length: 16; CDR3: CASSQEWGDRAYEQYF
J: TRBJ2-3; V: TRBV12-3/TRBV12-4; size: .; length: 15; CDR3: CASTPAGASTDTQYF
J: TRBJ2-1; V: TRBV6-4; size: .; length: 14; CDR3: CASSPGLSYNEQFF
J: TRBJ2-2; V: TRBV7-2; size: .; length: 12; CDR3: CASSLGPGELFF
J: TRBJ1-2; V: TRBV11-2; size: .; length: 15; CDR3: CASSSSPGDNYGYTF
J: TRBJ2-3; V: TRBV7-2; size: .; length: 13; CDR3: CASSPWGTDTQYF
J: TRBJ2-7; V: TRBV5-4; size: .; length: 14; CDR3: CASRNRAYPYEQYF
J: TRBJ2-5; V: TRBV9; size: .; length: 13; CDR3: CASSARTEETQYF
J: TRBJ2-5; V: TRBV3-1; size: medium-sized; length: 14; CDR3: CASSQDSSLETQYF
J: TRBJ1-2; V: TRBV12-3/TRBV12-4; size: .; length: 13; CDR3: CASSLSWSHGYTF
J: TRBJ2-1; V: TRBV12-3/TRBV12-4; size: .; length: 14; CDR3: CASSIRDGRNEQFF
J: TRBJ2-2; V: TRBV4-3; size: .; length: 15; CDR3: CASSQDWGDTGELFF
J: TRBJ2-3; V: TRBV20-1; size: .; length: 14; CDR3: CSARSGGPWDTQYF
J: TRBJ2-7; V: TRBV7-9; size: .; length: 14; CDR3: CASSFGLISYEQYF
J: TRBJ2-1; V: TRBV7-6; size: .; length: 17; CDR3: CASSRGLAGGLYNEQFF
J: TRBJ2-1; V: TRBV12-3/TRBV12-4; size: .; length: 15; CDR3: CASRTDGSSYNEQFF
J: TRBJ1-5; V: TRBV7-8; size: .; length: 14; CDR3: CASSATDFSKPQHF
J: TRBJ2-1; V: TRBV9; size: .; length: 18; CDR3: CASSVDGGRPSSYNEQFF
J: TRBJ2-1; V: TRBV11-2; size: .; length: 13; CDR3: CASKRGGYNEQFF
J: TRBJ2-7; V: TRBV29-1; size: .; length: 13; CDR3: CSFRDGESYEQYF
J: TRBJ1-1; V: TRBV13; size: .; length: 15; CDR3: CASSLWTGGYTEAFF
J: TRBJ2-7; V: TRBV29-1; size: .; length: 13; CDR3: CSVETEGEGTQYF
J: TRBJ2-1; V: TRBV12-3/TRBV12-4; size: .; length: 16; CDR3: CASSLGRGSSYNEQLF
J: TRBJ2-1; V: TRBV29-1; size: .; length: 13; CDR3: CSVRDITYNEQFF
J: TRBJ1-5; V: TRBV12-3/TRBV12-4; size: .; length: 15; CDR3: CASTSWDGLNQPQHF
J: TRBJ2-7; V: TRBV5-6; size: .; length: 14; CDR3: CASSSETNDRAMYF
J: TRBJ2-1; V: TRBV9; size: .; length: 12; CDR3: CASSVGNNEQFF
J: TRBJ2-3; V: TRBV10-1; size: .; length: 18; CDR3: CASSESSGTSPSADTQYF
J: TRBJ1-1; V: TRBV28; size: .; length: 13; CDR3: CASTIPVGAEAFF
J: TRBJ2-1; V: TRBV3-1; size: .; length: 15; CDR3: CASSLRVSSYNEQFF
J: TRBJ2-1; V: TRBV28; size: .; length: 18; CDR3: CASSFARGLAATNNEQFF
J: TRBJ1-6; V: TRBV18; size: .; length: 14; CDR3: CASSPGPANSPLHF
J: TRBJ2-5; V: TRBV9; size: .; length: 15; CDR3: CASSVGLGRQETQYF